This entry concerns a single T cell receptor (beta chain). As yet, its antigen is unknown. Primers included in the PCR were 60 Vbeta and 13 Jbeta primers. Method: immunoSEQ multiplex PCR; TCRdb's copy keeps in-frame clones and lacks some. The repertoire holds 85,000 to 100,000 clones, with 60% to 85% as singletons. Trimming took 0 bases from V and 4 from J, leaving 13 bases between them. There are 15 residues in the CDR3. CDR1 is SGDLS and CDR2 is YYNGEE in the germline V gene. This sample is drawn from a study of cytomegalovirus exposure and HLA in healthy donors. Study findings and constraints: Investigators reported some 150 TCR beta chains as tied to cytomegalovirus.

Sequencing was performed on PBMCs. The chain has TRBV9 and TRBJ2-5, with no clear D. The receptor was isolated from a man between 45 and 60 years old in good health and CMV-seropositive. In nucleotides, the CDR3 is TGTGCCAGCAGCGTAGGTTCAACTATTCGAGAGACCCAGTACTTC. This codes for CASSVGSTIRETQYF. The variable domain in full, completed from reference TRBV9 and TRBJ2-5, reads DSGVTQTPKHLITATGQRVTLRCSPRSGDLSVYWYQQSLDQGLQFLIQYYNGEERAKGNILERFSAQQFPDLHSELNLSSLELGDSALYFCASSVGSTIRETQYFGPGTRLLVL.